The 13 T cell receptor beta chains presented below share a single source sample, sequenced in a study of cytomegalovirus exposure and HLA in healthy donors. The PCR was carried out with 60 Vbeta primers and 13 Jbeta primers. Profiled with immunoSEQ multiplex PCR; TCRdb holds only in-frame clones, not every one. The sample has around 150,000 clones, 55% to 75% seen once. Sequenced: PBMCs. These receptors all come from a woman aged 60 to 75 in good health and CMV-seropositive.

This sequence joins TRBV7-9 and TRBJ2-5, with TRBD2 as a possible D gene (6 bases). V gave up 5 bases and J gave up 5 bases, with 18 bases separating them. Germline V CDR1 and CDR2: SEHNR, FQNEAQ (reference sequence). The CDR3 is made up of 15 amino acids. The CDR3 DNA reads as TGTGCCAGCAGCCCACCCTCGGGGGTCAGGGAGACCCAGTACTTC. Translated, it gives CASSPPSGVRETQYF.

The CDR3 DNA reads as TGTGCCAGCAGCTTAAGAGCGGGGACTACAGATACGCAGTATTTT. It encodes CASSLRAGTTDTQYF. The chain recombines TRBV11-1 with TRBJ2-3, with 7 bases fitting TRBD2. The CDR3 totals 15 residues. The junction had 5 bases not matched to a gene; V was cut back by 2 bases and J by 3 bases. From germline, CDR1 is SGHAT and CDR2 FQDESV (reference sequence). Using reference TRBV11-1 and TRBJ2-3 for the parts outside the CDR3, the full variable domain is EAEVAQSPRYKITEKSQAVAFWCDPISGHATLYWYRQILGQGPELLVQFQDESVVDDSQLPKDRFSAERLKGVDSTLKIQPAELGDSAMYLCASSLRAGTTDTQYFGPGTRLTVL.

This CDR3 is CASSAMGGGYEQYF. CDR3 nucleotides: TGTGCCAGTAGTGCCATGGGGGGAGGCTACGAGCAGTACTTC. J is TRBJ2-7 and V is TRBV19; a possible D gene is TRBD2 (6 bases). Between the trimmed V and J ends, which lost 5 bases and 3 bases, there was a span of 14 bases. CDR3 length: 14 residues. CDR1 and CDR2 from the germline V gene are LNHDA and SQIVND (reference sequence).

J is TRBJ1-1 and V is TRBV7-9; D gene unclear. This CDR3 has 12 amino acids. Trimming pared 1 base from V and 10 bases from J, leaving 10 bases between. The V gene's germline CDR1 is SEHNR and CDR2 FQNEAQ (reference sequence). CDR3 residues: CASSLGEGRAFF. In nucleotides, the CDR3 is TGTGCCAGCAGCTTAGGAGAGGGTCGAGCTTTCTTT.

The V call is TRBV19, the J call TRBJ1-5; 7 nucleotides align to TRBD1. This CDR3 has 17 residues. The junction had 14 bases not matched to a gene; V was cut back by 7 bases and J by 2 bases. Germline V CDR1 and CDR2: LNHDA, SQIVND (reference sequence). CDR3 sequence: CASNTGVRSLGNQPQHF. The CDR3 DNA sequence: TGTGCCAGTAACACAGGGGTAAGGTCATTGGGCAATCAGCCCCAGCATTTT.

The CDR3: CASSAKMPGQGDNTEAFF. CDR3 DNA: TGTGCCAGCAGTGCAAAAATGCCGGGACAGGGGGACAACACTGAAGCTTTCTTT. This chain connects TRBV6-1 to TRBJ1-1; TRBD1 matches at 11 bases. The CDR3 sequence is 18 residues long. Germline CDR1 reads MNHNS; CDR2 reads SASEGT. Trimming cost V 4 bases and J 2 bases; bases outside gene matches: 12.

This clone was observed a few times. The chain employs TRBV18 and TRBJ1-5; 7 nucleotides match TRBD1. Germline CDR1 and CDR2: KGHSH and LQKENI. The ends lost 3 bases at V and 4 bases at J; junction bases unmatched: 6. The CDR3 contains 15 residues. The CDR3 coding sequence is TGTGCCAGCTCACCCGCCGGGACAGCTAATCAGCCCCAGCATTTT. Amino acid sequence: CASSPAGTANQPQHF.

The rearrangement joins TRBV28 to TRBJ2-1; D unclear. The V gene lost 8 bases and the J gene lost 0 bases, with 8 bases spanning the gap. From germline, CDR1 is MDHEN and CDR2 SYDVKM. The CDR3 is 13 residues long. CDR3 DNA: TGTGCCAGCGGGCAGAGCTCCTACAATGAGCAGTTCTTC. Residues: CASGQSSYNEQFF.

V usage is TRBV2 and J usage is TRBJ2-7, with D possibly TRBD1 on 5 matching bases. This CDR3 spans 14 amino acids. Germline CDR1 is SNHLY and CDR2 is FYNNEI. V lost 3 bases and J 1 base, leaving 10 bases between the germline ends. The CDR3 protein is CASSDREPSYEQYF. CDR3 in DNA: TGTGCCAGCAGTGACAGGGAACCGTCCTACGAGCAGTACTTC.

The chain is built from TRBV18 and TRBJ2-3; tentatively, D is TRBD2 (6 bases). The V gene's germline CDR1 is KGHSH and CDR2 LQKENI. Trimming pared 3 bases from V and 6 bases from J, leaving 10 bases between. The CDR3 sequence is 13 residues long. CDR3: CASSPLRGDTQYF. The DNA of the CDR3 is TGTGCCAGCTCACCGCTGCGGGGCGATACGCAGTATTTT.

The V call is TRBV29-1, the J call TRBJ2-3, with D uncertain. Trimming shortened V by 1 base and J by 1 base, and 15 bases separated the two germline ends. Per germline, CDR1 SQVTM and CDR2 ANQGSEA. This CDR3 spans 16 amino acids. The CDR3 DNA is TGCAGCGTTGAAGTGGTCAGAGGATCCCGCACAGATACGCAGTATTTT. Protein: CSVEVVRGSRTDTQYF.

V is TRBV6-6 and J is TRBJ2-1; 10 bases line up with TRBD2. Trimming cost V 6 bases and J 5 bases; bases outside gene matches: 4. The CDR3 runs to 14 residues. CDR1 and CDR2 (germline): MNHNY, SVGAGI (reference sequence). Here the CDR3 DNA reads TGTGCCAGCAGAGCTAGCGGGAGCCACAATGAGCAGTTCTTC. Protein product: CASRASGSHNEQFF.

J is TRBJ2-1 and V is TRBV11-3; TRBD2 matches 9 bases. The CDR3 loop spans 15 amino acids. Germline CDR1 and CDR2: SGHNT and YENEEA. With V trimmed by 4 bases and J by 10 bases, 11 bases remained unmatched. The CDR3 coding sequence is TGTGCCAGCAGCTCGACTAGCGGTTTTAGCGTGGAGCAGTTCTTC. Its translation is CASSSTSGFSVEQFF.